The subject of this entry is one T cell receptor (beta chain). This entry is derived from a study of patients and donors after allogeneic stem cell transplantation. TCRdb fed the RT-PCR reads into MiXCR, producing one record per CDR3 protein. Counted here are 200,000 to 250,000 distinct CDR3 sequences, roughly 15% occurring once; the ten biggest clones make up 11%. The material sequenced was blood, either unsorted or a sorted T cell fraction (not recorded which). This clonotype was obtained from a human donor who was either an allogeneic HSCT recipient or a stem cell or donor lymphocyte infusion donor (not recorded which). It is not recorded whose cells these are; they may come from a transplant donor.

DNA for the CDR3: TGTGCCAGCAGTGAAGAGGGCAGGGGGCTAGCAACTAATGAAAAACTGTTTTTT. Translated, it gives CASSEEGRGLATNEKLFF. The rearrangement links TRBV6-1 to TRBJ1-4; 8 nucleotides line up with TRBD1. With V trimmed by 1 base and J by 0 bases, 7 bases remained unmatched. Germline CDR1 MNHNS, CDR2 SASEGT. This CDR3 has 18 amino acids.